This T cell receptor (beta chain) was profiled in a study of blood T cell repertoires in COVID-19. The overall study: Acute and convalescent COVID-19 specimens originated in the United States, Italy and Spain. In each case, the material was cDNA or gDNA derived from T cells, B-cell-depleted T cells, or PBMCs.

V lost 4 bases and J lost 5; bases outside the gene matches: 16. The germline V gene has CDR1 MNHNS and CDR2 SASEGT. The CDR3 totals 18 residues. The method was immunoSEQ multiplex PCR; TCRdb's version includes in-frame clones alone and lacks a portion of them. The sample lists 90,000 to 100,000 clones, about 89% occurring once. The rearrangement links TRBV6-1 to TRBJ2-2; 7 nucleotides agree with TRBD1. The clonotype was recovered from a man aged 50 or older with acute or convalescent COVID-19. The sample consisted of peripheral blood. The CDR3: CASSVLRAGGGSTGELFF. CDR3 bases: TGTGCCAGCAGTGTCCTACGCGCAGGGGGTGGTAGTACCGGGGAGCTGTTTTTT.